Below are 31 T cell receptor beta chains sequenced from a single sample in a study of CD8 T cells in ankylosing spondylitis. Study results and caveats: For ankylosing spondylitis blood, a TCR beta motif of under ten highly homologous variants appeared characteristic.

The antigens of these receptors remain unknown. TCRdb itself ran the 5' RACE reads through MiXCR, one entry per CDR3 protein. This repertoire shows 700,000 to 1,000,000 distinct CDR3 sequences, 10% to 15% found once; its top ten account for approximately 0.46%. The sample consisted of blood, either unsorted or a sorted T cell fraction (not recorded which). These receptors were obtained from a male donor with ankylosing spondylitis.

In this sample, this clonotype turned up a few times. The chain combines TRBV18 with TRBJ1-2; tentative D call: TRBD1 (5 bases). Germline V gives CDR1 KGHSH, CDR2 LQKENI. The CDR3 loop spans 13 amino acids. V lost 2 bases, J lost 5 bases, and 9 bases lay in between. The CDR3, as DNA: TGTGCCAGCTCACCAGGGACGACTTATGGCTACACCTTC. The encoded protein is CASSPGTTYGYTF.

There are many counts of this clonotype. The V gene is TRBV12-3 or TRBV12-4, the J gene TRBJ2-1; 7 bases are shared with TRBD2. V was pared by 7 bases and J by 1 base, with 10 bases of the junction left unmatched. This CDR3 region has 16 residues. The DNA of the CDR3 is TGTGCCAGCACCGGGAGGAGTGGGTGGTCCTACAATGAGCAGTTCTTC. Its translation is CASTGRSGWSYNEQFF.

The rearrangement uses TRBV5-4 and TRBJ2-7; weak D call: TRBD2 (5 bases). Germline V gene lookup returns CDR1 SGHNT and CDR2 YYREEE (reference sequence). The ends were cut back, 0 bases at V and 1 base at J, with 11 bases in the middle. The CDR3 has 15 amino acids. The CDR3 loop is CASSLAGGMSYEQYF. CDR3 bases: TGTGCCAGCAGCTTGGCCGGAGGTATGTCCTACGAGCAGTACTTC.

This clonotype was observed a few times. The V and J genes are TRBV9 and TRBJ2-3; D is undetermined. This CDR3 is built from 15 residues. Trimming shortened V by 0 bases and J by 6 bases, and 14 bases separated the two germline ends. CDR1 is SGDLS and CDR2 is YYNGEE in the germline V gene. This CDR3 reads CASSVGVLLGDTQYF. For the CDR3, the DNA is TGTGCCAGCAGCGTAGGGGTGCTCCTCGGCGATACGCAGTATTTT.

This clonotype was picked up a small number of times. The chain links TRBV20-1 to TRBJ2-7, with TRBD2 matching over 13 bases. CDR1 and CDR2 (germline): DFQATT, SNEGSKA (reference sequence). V was clipped by 2 bases and J by 5 bases; unmatched bases: 6. The CDR3 totals 15 residues. CDR3 coding DNA: TGCAGTGCTAGAACGGGACTAGCGGGATCGGACGAGCAGTACTTC. Translated, it gives CSARTGLAGSDEQYF.

This clonotype was found a few times. The chain joins TRBV2 to TRBJ2-2; D gene uncertain. The CDR3 loop spans 14 amino acids. CDR1 and CDR2 (germline): SNHLY, FYNNEI. V lost 8 bases and J 2 bases, leaving 12 bases between the germline ends. In nucleotides, the CDR3 is TGTGCCAGCTGGGGAACTACTAACACCGGGGAGCTGTTTTTT. This codes for CASWGTTNTGELFF.

The gene calls are TRBV20-1 and TRBJ2-2; 8 bases are a match to TRBD2. The CDR3 covers 14 residues. Germline assignment: CDR1 DFQATT and CDR2 SNEGSKA (reference sequence). Losses at the gene ends were 3 bases for V and 2 bases for J; bases not matched to a gene: 2. The CDR3 DNA follows: TGCAGTGCTAGGCGGGGGGTTAACACCGGGGAGCTGTTTTTT. This gives the protein CSARRGVNTGELFF.

The table lists this clonotype with a few counts. The chain couples TRBV7-2 to TRBJ2-7; D remains unclear. CDR3 length equals 13 residues. The germline V gene has CDR1 SGHTA and CDR2 FQGNSA. Trimming left V 5 bases short and J 7 bases short, with 15 bases between. The CDR3 DNA reads TGTGCCAGCAGCCCTGGCCCCCGCTTGGAGCAGTACTTC. Protein: CASSPGPRLEQYF.

This clonotype was observed at least ten times. Germline is not matched at one junction end, which may reflect a read error. The chain carries TRBV19 and TRBJ2-7; no clear D. CDR3 length equals 14 residues. Germline V lookup: CDR1 LNHDA, CDR2 SQIVND (reference sequence). CDR3 sequence: CASSIGGSSYEQYF. CDR3 nucleotide sequence: TGTGCCAGCAGTATAGGCGGAAGCTCCTACGAGCAGTACTTC. Using reference TRBV19 and TRBJ2-7 for the parts outside the CDR3, the full variable domain is DGGITQSPKYLFRKEGQNVTLSCEQNLNHDAMYWYRQDPGQGLRLIYYSQIVNDFQKGDIAEGYSVSREKKESFPLTVTSAQKNPTAFYLCASSIGGSSYEQYFGPGTRLTVT.

This clonotype appeared a few times. The chain employs TRBV29-1 and TRBJ2-1, with a weak D call TRBD2 (7 bases). The CDR3 runs to 13 residues. Trimming stripped 7 bases from V and 9 bases from J, with 19 bases between. Germline V lookup: CDR1 SQVTM, CDR2 ANQGSEA. The CDR3 region is CSGGGTGGSEQFF. The CDR3 DNA is TGCAGCGGGGGGGGCACAGGAGGGAGTGAGCAGTTCTTC.

V and J are TRBV28 and TRBJ1-5; D possibly corresponds to TRBD1 (6 bases). The V gene's germline CDR1 is MDHEN and CDR2 SYDVKM. This CDR3 has 11 amino acids. V lost 5 bases and J lost 13, with 12 bases in between. The CDR3 spells CASSLNRAQHF. CDR3 nucleotide sequence: TGTGCCAGCAGTCTGAACAGGGCACAGCATTTT.

The chain employs TRBV6-5 and TRBJ2-3; 10 positions match TRBD1. This CDR3 contains 14 residues. V was pared by 1 base and J by 5 bases, with 0 bases of the junction left unmatched. CDR1 is MNHEY, CDR2 SVGAGI, per germline. The CDR3 loop reads CASSYWDRGDTQYF. CDR3 nucleotide sequence: TGTGCCAGCAGTTACTGGGACAGGGGAGATACGCAGTATTTT.

This clonotype was observed many times. The chain uses TRBV12-3 or TRBV12-4 and TRBJ1-4; D is perhaps TRBD1 (5 bases). V gave up 2 bases and J gave up 7 bases, with 8 bases separating them. The CDR3 spans 13 residues. CDR3 region: CASSLWGGEKLFF. In nucleotides, the CDR3 is TGTGCCAGCAGTTTATGGGGCGGTGAAAAACTGTTTTTT.

The chain is built from TRBV20-1 and TRBJ1-1; D unresolved. The CDR3 is 12 amino acids. V was cut by 7 bases and J by 1 base, with 10 bases left in between. Germline V gene sequence: CDR1 DFQATT, CDR2 SNEGSKA (reference sequence). The CDR3, as DNA: TGCAGTGTTGTGGAGGGGAACACTGAAGCTTTCTTT. Translating it yields CSVVEGNTEAFF.

CDR3 coding DNA: TGCGCCAGCAGCGCGGTGACAGGGGCTTCTAGCACAGATACGCAGTATTTT. Residues: CASSAVTGASSTDTQYF. The chain recombines TRBV5-1 with TRBJ2-3; 8 positions match TRBD1. Germline-derived CDR1 and CDR2 are SGHRS and YFSETQ. Germline trimming cut 4 bases from V and 0 bases from J; bases unmatched to any gene: 10. This CDR3 comprises 17 residues.

This clonotype was seen just once. A much larger clone is a single base away; this may be a read error. This chain connects TRBV19 to TRBJ1-1; a weak D match, TRBD1 (6 bases). CDR1 is LNHDA, CDR2 SQIVND, per germline (reference sequence). This CDR3 spans 14 amino acids. The V and J ends lost 5 bases and 4 bases respectively, with 14 bases between them. Written as DNA, the CDR3 is TGTGCCAGTAGTGTACAGGGTAAGAGCACTGAAGCTTTCTTT. Protein product: CASSVQGKSTEAFF.

This clonotype came up many times. This chain connects TRBV20-1 to TRBJ2-5; 9 nucleotides align to TRBD2. CDR3 size: 13 residues. Trimming at V came to 2 bases and at J to 5 bases, leaving 3 bases not matched to a gene. Germline V gives CDR1 DFQATT, CDR2 SNEGSKA (reference sequence). The CDR3 DNA reads TGCAGTGCTAGAACAACTAGCGGGGAGACCCAGTACTTC. It is translated as CSARTTSGETQYF.

This clonotype appeared a few times. This rearrangement joins TRBV5-1 to TRBJ1-5; perhaps TRBD1 as D (5 bases). Germline loops: CDR1 SGHRS, CDR2 YFSETQ. CDR3 length: 14 residues. V dropped 4 bases and J dropped 5 bases, with 13 bases sitting between them. CDR3 bases: TGCGCCAGCAGCCTGGGGGACTCACATCAGCCCCAGCATTTT. It is translated as CASSLGDSHQPQHF.

This clonotype has only a few counts. The chain recombines TRBV5-1 with TRBJ1-6; D perhaps matches TRBD1 (6 bases). The germline V gene has CDR1 SGHRS and CDR2 YFSETQ. Trimming cost V 4 bases and J 4 bases, with 15 bases left between them. This CDR3 contains 16 residues. The CDR3 DNA is TGCGCCAGCAGCACGGGACAAAATCCTTATAATTCACCCCTCCACTTT. Translated: CASSTGQNPYNSPLHF.

This clonotype was detected a few times. The chain has TRBV20-1 and TRBJ2-7, with D possibly being TRBD2 (5 bases). The CDR3 totals 14 residues. Germline V gene data show CDR1 as DFQATT and CDR2 as SNEGSKA (reference sequence). The V end was cut by 3 bases, the J end by 4 bases, with 16 bases between. The CDR3 is CSARAGKVGYEQYF. In DNA, the CDR3 is TGCAGTGCTAGGGCGGGTAAGGTCGGGTACGAGCAGTACTTC.

The CDR3 DNA sequence: TGTGCCAGCAGCCAAGAGAGACTCTACGTCAAGACCCAGTACTTC. As protein: CASSQERLYVKTQYF. The chain recombines TRBV4-2 with TRBJ2-5, with D unresolved. This CDR3 is 15 amino acids long. Germline values: CDR1 LGHNA, CDR2 YNFKEQ. Trimming took 0 bases from V and 6 from J, leaving 14 bases between them.

In this sample, this clonotype turned up a few times. One end of the junction fails to match germline, which may point to a read error. The gene calls are TRBV20-1 and TRBJ1-1; 8 bases map to TRBD1. The CDR3 is 13 residues long. Looked up from germline, CDR1 is DFQATT and CDR2 is SNEGSKA (reference sequence). The CDR3 region is CSADRGQATQAFF. CDR3 nucleotides: TGCAGTGCAGACCGGGGACAGGCCACTCAAGCTTTCTTT.

The chain couples TRBV20-1 to TRBJ2-1; 7 bases are shared with TRBD2. The V gene end was trimmed by 6 bases and the J gene end by 2 bases; junction bases not matched to a gene: 10. Germline assignment: CDR1 DFQATT and CDR2 SNEGSKA (reference sequence). This CDR3 comprises 15 residues. The chain's CDR3 is CSASTGGTTYNEQFF. For the CDR3, the DNA is TGCAGTGCGAGCACGGGGGGAACAACCTACAATGAGCAGTTCTTC.

This clonotype has only a few counts. The V call is TRBV10-3, the J call TRBJ2-5; 7 bases line up with TRBD1. Per the germline V gene, CDR1 is ENHRY and CDR2 is SYGVKD. The J segment lost 3 bases and the V segment lost 6 bases, leaving 4 bases of the junction unmatched. CDR3 size: 13 residues. CDR3 coding DNA: TGTGCCATCAGCGGACAGGAAAAAGAGACCCAGTACTTC. Protein: CAISGQEKETQYF.

This chain links TRBV6-2 or TRBV6-3 with TRBJ2-5, with TRBD1 matching 9 bases. The CDR3 is 15 amino acids. CDR1 and CDR2 from the germline V gene are MNHEY and SVGEGT. The V segment lost 6 bases and the J segment 5 bases; nucleotides outside the gene matches: 10. For the CDR3, the DNA is TGTGCCAGCAGACCGGACAGGGGTATTGTGGAGACCCAGTACTTC. This sequence encodes CASRPDRGIVETQYF.

The sample holds a few counts of this clonotype. The chain recombines TRBV28 with TRBJ1-2; D is uncertain. V lost 3 bases and J lost 0, with 8 bases in between. CDR3 length equals 14 residues. Germline V lookup: CDR1 MDHEN, CDR2 SYDVKM. The CDR3 sequence: CASSLKATNYGYTF. The CDR3 DNA follows: TGTGCCAGCAGTTTGAAGGCAACTAACTATGGCTACACCTTC.

V usage is TRBV6-1 and J usage is TRBJ2-7; 8 bases map to TRBD2. The length of the CDR3 is 13 residues. With 4 bases clipped from V and 2 bases from J, the junction kept 1 base outside the gene matches. CDR1 and CDR2 (germline): MNHNS, SASEGT. CDR3 in DNA: TGTGCCAGCAGTGGACTAGCGACCTACGAGCAGTACTTC. Translation gives CASSGLATYEQYF.

The chain uses TRBV20-1 and TRBJ1-1; the match to TRBD1 covers 10 bases. V was pared by 2 bases and J by 4 bases, with 4 bases of the junction left unmatched. This CDR3 contains 14 residues. Germline loops: CDR1 DFQATT, CDR2 SNEGSKA (reference sequence). The CDR3 reads CSARRDRGGTEAFF. In nucleotides, the CDR3 is TGCAGTGCTAGAAGGGACAGGGGAGGCACTGAAGCTTTCTTT.

A note on this clonotype: The CDR3 does not close with the conserved phenylalanine or tryptophan, likely indicating a read error. The gene calls are TRBV11-1 and TRBJ1-2, with TRBD1 as a possible D gene (5 bases). V lost 2 bases and J 2 bases, leaving 9 bases between the germline ends. The CDR3 sequence is 14 residues long. In germline, CDR1 is SGHAT, CDR2 FQDESV (reference sequence). CDR3 sequence reads: CASSLRGDNYGYTL. The DNA for the CDR3 is TGTGCCAGCAGCTTACGAGGGGACAACTATGGCTACACCCTC.

The chain has TRBV10-3 and TRBJ2-1; 11 nucleotides agree with TRBD2. Unmatched junction bases numbered 8, after V lost 6 bases and J lost 7 bases. This CDR3 contains 15 residues. The germline gives CDR1 ENHRY, CDR2 SYGVKD. CDR3: CAIRRLAGRGNEQFF. For the CDR3, the DNA is TGTGCCATCAGGAGACTAGCGGGGAGGGGTAATGAGCAGTTCTTC.

This clonotype was recorded many times. J is TRBJ2-3 and V is TRBV5-1; a possible D gene is TRBD2 (7 bases). Germline CDR1 reads SGHRS; CDR2 reads YFSETQ. The CDR3 is made up of 15 amino acids. V was shortened by 0 bases and J by 4 bases, with 12 bases between the two germline ends. CDR3 sequence (DNA): TGCGCCAGCAGCTTGGCCGCGGGGGCCTCAGATACGCAGTATTTT. This gives the protein CASSLAAGASDTQYF.